These 20 T cell receptor beta chains were all obtained from the same sample, sequenced in a study of stem cell transplantation in POMP-related autoinflammatory disease. Repertoires were generated with immunoSEQ multiplex PCR, while TCRdb's copy carries only in-frame clones and drops some. The data hold around 5,000 clones, with more than 85% observed a single time. Sequencing used CD8+ T cells from PBMCs, obtained after stem cell transplantation. The source of these receptors is a human patient with POMP-related autoinflammation and immune dysregulation (PRAID). Part of the T cells may come from the graft donor.

The chain combines TRBV27 with TRBJ2-1; D call uncertain. The CDR3 spans 13 residues. Germline CDR1 is MNHEY and CDR2 is SMNVEV (reference sequence). Trimming removed 6 bases from V and 1 base from J, with 7 bases in between. The CDR3 sequence: CASSRGSYNEQFF. In DNA, the CDR3 is TGTGCCAGCAGCCGCGGTTCCTACAATGAGCAGTTCTTC.

The chain couples TRBV19 to TRBJ1-1; D is unclear. Germline lookup yields CDR1 LNHDA and CDR2 SQIVND (reference sequence). This CDR3 is built from 13 residues. Between the trimmed V and J ends, which lost 5 bases and 2 bases, there was a span of 9 bases. Written as DNA, the CDR3 is TGTGCCAGTAGTCAGACACTTAACACTGAAGCTTTCTTT. Protein product: CASSQTLNTEAFF.

This clone was observed a few times. The genes are TRBV12-3 or TRBV12-4 and TRBJ2-7, with 7 bases that match TRBD1. The CDR3 contains 13 residues. J lost 3 bases, V lost 6 bases, and 5 bases had no gene match. This CDR3 is CASSYGQVYEQYF. CDR3 sequence (DNA): TGTGCCAGCAGCTACGGACAGGTCTACGAGCAGTACTTC.

V gene TRBV7-3 combines with J gene TRBJ2-1, with D unclear. Germline V gives CDR1 SGHTA, CDR2 FQGTGA. Trimming left V 5 bases short and J 4 bases short, with 12 bases between. This CDR3 has 14 residues. The CDR3 bases are TGTGCCAGCAGCCCGTGGGTGGGGTACAATGAGCAGTTCTTC. Translation: CASSPWVGYNEQFF.

The chain couples TRBV7-6 to TRBJ1-1; no firm D call. Trimming took off 1 base at V and 0 bases at J, with 9 bases between the two ends. This CDR3 is 15 amino acids long. From germline, CDR1 is SGHVS and CDR2 FNYEAQ. In nucleotides, the CDR3 is TGTGCCAGCAGCTTAGGGGCGGACCTGAACACTGAAGCTTTCTTT. Translation: CASSLGADLNTEAFF.

This chain uses TRBV6-2 or TRBV6-3 with TRBJ2-7; TRBD2 is a possible D gene (6 bases). This CDR3 has 14 residues. The germline V and J ends were trimmed by 0 bases and 7 bases, with 13 bases remaining between them. In germline, CDR1 is MNHEY, CDR2 SVGEGT. The CDR3 is CASSYSRRLDEQYF. The CDR3 bases are TGTGCCAGCAGTTACTCGAGGCGACTAGATGAGCAGTACTTC.

The gene calls are TRBV19 and TRBJ2-1; 10 bases match TRBD2. The J segment lost 0 bases and the V segment lost 9 bases, leaving 5 bases of the junction unmatched. Looked up from germline, CDR1 is LNHDA and CDR2 is SQIVND (reference sequence). The CDR3 runs to 15 residues. The CDR3 nucleotides are TGTGCCAGCAAATCTAGCGGGAGCTCCTACAATGAGCAGTTCTTC. This translates into CASKSSGSSYNEQFF.

There are a few counts of this clone. This rearrangement joins TRBV19 to TRBJ1-5, with TRBD1 as a possible D gene (5 bases). Germline V gives CDR1 LNHDA, CDR2 SQIVND (reference sequence). This CDR3 has 16 amino acids. Trimming stripped 2 bases from V and 4 bases from J, with 15 bases between. The CDR3 protein is CASSISWGRLNQPQHF. CDR3 in DNA: TGTGCCAGTAGTATAAGTTGGGGCCGACTAAATCAGCCCCAGCATTTT.

The rearrangement uses TRBV24-1 and TRBJ1-1; D not resolved. V was clipped by 3 bases and J by 1 base, with 8 bases between them. This CDR3 has 14 residues. The germline V gene has CDR1 KGHDR and CDR2 SFDVKD. The CDR3 nucleotides are TGTGCCACCAGTGATAAACACGCGAACACTGAAGCTTTCTTT. Residues: CATSDKHANTEAFF.

The genes are TRBV19 and TRBJ1-1; TRBD1 is a possible D gene (5 bases). Germline V gives CDR1 LNHDA, CDR2 SQIVND (reference sequence). Trimming left V 3 bases short and J 0 bases short, with 8 bases between. The CDR3 runs to 14 residues. CDR3 in amino acids: CASSMGGLNTEAFF. The CDR3 bases are TGTGCCAGTAGTATGGGGGGACTGAACACTGAAGCTTTCTTT.

The chain couples TRBV24-1 to TRBJ2-1; 11 bases fit TRBD2. With 0 bases clipped from V and 0 bases from J, the junction kept 9 bases outside the gene matches. The germline CDR1 and CDR2 sequences are KGHDR and SFDVKD. This CDR3 region has 20 residues. The CDR3, as DNA: TGTGCCACCAGTGATTTGGGGACTAGCGGCGGCTTGAACTCCTACAATGAGCAGTTCTTC. This translates into CATSDLGTSGGLNSYNEQFF.

The V and J genes are TRBV7-9 and TRBJ2-3; 11 bases fit TRBD2. The CDR3 is 18 residues long. V lost 5 bases to trimming and J lost 2 bases; unmatched junction nucleotides: 12. Germline loops: CDR1 SEHNR, CDR2 FQNEAQ (reference sequence). The CDR3 DNA sequence: TGTGCCAGCAGCAAAACCATCGTGACTAGCGGGACCACAGATACGCAGTATTTT. Amino acids: CASSKTIVTSGTTDTQYF.

This clone came up once. This chain links TRBV12-3 or TRBV12-4 with TRBJ2-1, with 8 positions matching TRBD1. The CDR3 is 12 amino acids. V dropped 5 bases and J dropped 9; count of bases not matched to a gene: 3. The CDR3 is CASSPGGTEQFF. The CDR3 DNA reads as TGTGCCAGCAGTCCAGGGGGCACTGAGCAGTTCTTC.

The chain has TRBV10-2 and TRBJ2-5, with D maybe TRBD1 (6 bases). The V end was cut by 6 bases, the J end by 5 bases, with 13 bases between. This CDR3 is 13 amino acids long. Germline V gene sequence: CDR1 WSHSY, CDR2 SAAADI. The CDR3, as DNA: TGCGCCAGCAGCGACACAGGGTGGGAGACCCAGTACTTC. This sequence encodes CASSDTGWETQYF.

The chain links TRBV11-1 to TRBJ1-1, with 8 bases fitting TRBD1. CDR3 length: 16 amino acids. V was pared by 0 bases and J by 3 bases, with 6 bases of the junction left unmatched. Germline lookup yields CDR1 SGHAT and CDR2 FQDESV (reference sequence). As DNA, the CDR3 is TGTGCCAGCAGCTTAGCGCTGGGACAGGCTCACACTGAAGCTTTCTTT. Its protein product is CASSLALGQAHTEAFF. Full variable domain (remainder filled in from reference TRBV11-1 and TRBJ1-1): EAEVAQSPRYKITEKSQAVAFWCDPISGHATLYWYRQILGQGPELLVQFQDESVVDDSQLPKDRFSAERLKGVDSTLKIQPAELGDSAMYLCASSLALGQAHTEAFFGQGTRLTVV.

The chain recombines TRBV15 with TRBJ2-1; TRBD1 matches 12 bases. With 6 bases clipped from V and 10 bases from J, the junction kept 7 bases outside the gene matches. The CDR3 loop spans 14 amino acids. Germline assignment: CDR1 LNHNV and CDR2 YYDKDF (reference sequence). CDR3 region: CATRARDRGPEQFF. The CDR3 DNA reads TGTGCCACCAGAGCCCGGGACAGGGGGCCCGAGCAGTTCTTC.

The chain joins TRBV5-8 to TRBJ2-1; 13 nucleotides align to TRBD2. The CDR3 contains 19 residues. Germline CDR1 reads SGHTS; CDR2 reads YDEGEE. The V gene end was trimmed by 4 bases and the J gene end by 1 base; junction bases not matched to a gene: 11. The CDR3 DNA reads as TGTGCCAGCAGCAAGGGACTAGCGGGATTTACCCTTTCCTACAATGAGCAGTTCTTC. Its protein product is CASSKGLAGFTLSYNEQFF.

V is TRBV28 and J is TRBJ2-1; 8 positions match TRBD2. In germline, CDR1 is MDHEN, CDR2 SYDVKM. Trimming removed 5 bases from V and 7 bases from J; junction bases left unmatched: 7. The CDR3 covers 14 residues. CDR3 loop: CASSLSGNFNEQFF. In DNA form, the CDR3 reads TGTGCCAGCAGTCTTAGCGGGAACTTTAATGAGCAGTTCTTC.

This sequence joins TRBV19 and TRBJ1-1; TRBD1 matches at 10 bases. The CDR3 runs 16 residues. Trimming at V came to 3 bases and at J to 2 bases, leaving 6 bases not matched to a gene. CDR1 and CDR2 (germline): LNHDA, SQIVND (reference sequence). The CDR3 protein is CASSIPGQGFNTEAFF. The CDR3 DNA sequence: TGTGCCAGTAGTATTCCGGGACAGGGGTTTAACACTGAAGCTTTCTTT.

This sequence joins TRBV6-2 or TRBV6-3 and TRBJ2-1, with TRBD2 matching over 7 bases. The CDR3 has 15 amino acids. The germline gives CDR1 MNHEY, CDR2 SVGEGT. The junction had 6 bases not matched to a gene; V was cut back by 3 bases and J by 4 bases. CDR3 sequence reads: CASSYFAGEYNEQFF. The CDR3 region has the DNA TGTGCCAGCAGTTATTTTGCGGGAGAGTACAATGAGCAGTTCTTC.